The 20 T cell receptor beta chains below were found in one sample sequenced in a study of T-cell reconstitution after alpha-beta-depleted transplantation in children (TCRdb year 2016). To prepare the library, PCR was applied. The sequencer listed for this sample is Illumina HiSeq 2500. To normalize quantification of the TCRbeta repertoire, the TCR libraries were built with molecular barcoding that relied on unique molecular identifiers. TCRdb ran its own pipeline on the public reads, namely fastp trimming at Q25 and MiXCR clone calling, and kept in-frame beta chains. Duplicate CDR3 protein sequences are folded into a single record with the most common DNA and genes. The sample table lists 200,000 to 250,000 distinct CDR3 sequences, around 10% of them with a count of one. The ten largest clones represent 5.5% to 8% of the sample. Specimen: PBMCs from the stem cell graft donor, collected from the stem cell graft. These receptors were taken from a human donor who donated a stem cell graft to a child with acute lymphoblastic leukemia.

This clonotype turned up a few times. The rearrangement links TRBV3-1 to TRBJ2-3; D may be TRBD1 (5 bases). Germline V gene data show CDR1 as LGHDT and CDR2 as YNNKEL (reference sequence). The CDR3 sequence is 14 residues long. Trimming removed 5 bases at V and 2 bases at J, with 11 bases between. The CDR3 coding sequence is TGTGCCAGCAGCGTGGACAAAATCACAGATACGCAGTATTTT. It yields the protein CASSVDKITDTQYF.

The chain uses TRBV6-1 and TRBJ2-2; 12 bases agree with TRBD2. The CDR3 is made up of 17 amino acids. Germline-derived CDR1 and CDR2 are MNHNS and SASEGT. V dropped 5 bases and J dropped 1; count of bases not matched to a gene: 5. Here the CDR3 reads CASSRLAGALNTGELFF. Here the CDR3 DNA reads TGTGCCAGCAGTCGACTAGCGGGGGCCCTGAACACCGGGGAGCTGTTTTTT.

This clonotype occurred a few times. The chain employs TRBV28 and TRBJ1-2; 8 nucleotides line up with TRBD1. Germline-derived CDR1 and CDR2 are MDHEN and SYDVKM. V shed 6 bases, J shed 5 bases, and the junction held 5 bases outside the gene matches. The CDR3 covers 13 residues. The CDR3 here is CASREDRDYGYTF. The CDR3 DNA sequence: TGTGCCAGCAGGGAGGACAGGGATTATGGCTACACCTTC.

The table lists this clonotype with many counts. The CDR3 protein is CASSQDLQLHEQYF. CDR3 nucleotides: TGTGCCAGCAGCCAAGATCTACAGCTCCACGAGCAGTACTTC. The chain employs TRBV3-1 and TRBJ2-7; no definite D call. V lost 0 bases to trimming and J lost 5 bases, with 11 bases between them. The CDR3 is made up of 14 amino acids. Germline V lookup: CDR1 LGHDT, CDR2 YNNKEL (reference sequence).

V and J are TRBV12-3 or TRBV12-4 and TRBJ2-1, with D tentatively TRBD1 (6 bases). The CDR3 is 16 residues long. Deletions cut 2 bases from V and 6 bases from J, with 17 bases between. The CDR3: CASSLNNRAFGNEQFF. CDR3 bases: TGTGCCAGCAGTTTAAATAACAGGGCCTTCGGCAATGAGCAGTTCTTC.

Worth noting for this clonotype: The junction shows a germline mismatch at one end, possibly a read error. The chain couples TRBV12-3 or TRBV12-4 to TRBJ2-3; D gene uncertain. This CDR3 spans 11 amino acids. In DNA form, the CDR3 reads TGTGCCAGCCTTAGCAAAGATACGCAGTATTTT. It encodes CASLSKDTQYF.

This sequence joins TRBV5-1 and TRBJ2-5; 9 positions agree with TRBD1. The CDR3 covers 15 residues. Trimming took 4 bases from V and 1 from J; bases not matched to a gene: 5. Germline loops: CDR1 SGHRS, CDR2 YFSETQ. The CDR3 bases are TGCGCCAGCAGCGGAGGACAGGGGATCCAAGAGACCCAGTACTTC. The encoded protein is CASSGGQGIQETQYF.

In DNA form, the CDR3 reads TGTGCCAGCAGTTACAGTGCGGGTGGGGACATTCAGTACTTC. This encodes CASSYSAGGDIQYF. The chain joins TRBV6-5 to TRBJ2-4, with a weak D call TRBD2 (5 bases). The CDR3 runs 14 residues. The V gene's germline CDR1 is MNHEY and CDR2 SVGAGI. V dropped 2 bases and J dropped 8 bases, with 13 bases sitting between them.

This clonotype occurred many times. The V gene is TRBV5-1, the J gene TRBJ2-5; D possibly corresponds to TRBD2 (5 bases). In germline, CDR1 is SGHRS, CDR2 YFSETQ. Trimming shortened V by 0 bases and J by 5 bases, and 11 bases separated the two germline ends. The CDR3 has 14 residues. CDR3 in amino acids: CASSLGREKETQYF. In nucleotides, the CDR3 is TGCGCCAGCAGCTTGGGACGGGAAAAGGAGACCCAGTACTTC.

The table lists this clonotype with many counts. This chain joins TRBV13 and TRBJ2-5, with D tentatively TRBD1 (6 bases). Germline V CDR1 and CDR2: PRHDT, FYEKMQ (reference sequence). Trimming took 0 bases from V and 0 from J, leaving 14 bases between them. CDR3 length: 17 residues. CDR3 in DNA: TGTGCCAGCAGCTTAGGTACAGGACAGATGTACCAAGAGACCCAGTACTTC. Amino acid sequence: CASSLGTGQMYQETQYF.

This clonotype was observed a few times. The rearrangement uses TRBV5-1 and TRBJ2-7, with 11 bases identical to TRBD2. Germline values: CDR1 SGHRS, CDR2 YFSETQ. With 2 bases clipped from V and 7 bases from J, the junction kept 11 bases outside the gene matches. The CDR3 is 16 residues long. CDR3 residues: CASSFASTSGAEEQYF. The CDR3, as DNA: TGCGCCAGCAGCTTCGCCTCGACTAGCGGGGCAGAAGAGCAGTACTTC.

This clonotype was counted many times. DNA of the CDR3: TGTGCCAGCAGTTATTTCGCGGACTCCTACGAGCAGTACTTC. This sequence encodes CASSYFADSYEQYF. The rearrangement links TRBV6-5 to TRBJ2-7; D not certain. V shed 3 bases and J shed 0 bases, with 9 bases lying between them. The CDR3 consists of 14 residues. Germline V gene data show CDR1 as MNHEY and CDR2 as SVGAGI.

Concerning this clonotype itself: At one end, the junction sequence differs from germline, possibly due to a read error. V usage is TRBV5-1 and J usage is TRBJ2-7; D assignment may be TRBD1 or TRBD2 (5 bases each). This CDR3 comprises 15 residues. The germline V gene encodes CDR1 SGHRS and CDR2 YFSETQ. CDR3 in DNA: TGCGCCGGCAGCTTACGGGACGTGGGAACGAACGAGCAGTACTTC. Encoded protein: CAGSLRDVGTNEQYF.

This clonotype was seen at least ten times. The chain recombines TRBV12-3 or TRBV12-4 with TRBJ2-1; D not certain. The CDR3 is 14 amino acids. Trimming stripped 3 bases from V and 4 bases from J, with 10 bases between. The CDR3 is CASSLERRYNEQFF. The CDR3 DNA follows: TGTGCCAGCAGTTTGGAAAGGCGATACAATGAGCAGTTCTTC.

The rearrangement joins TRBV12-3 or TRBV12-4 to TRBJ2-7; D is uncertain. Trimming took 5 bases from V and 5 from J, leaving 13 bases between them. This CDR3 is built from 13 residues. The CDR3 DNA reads TGTGCCAGCAGTCCCCCGAACGGCCACGAGCAGTACTTC. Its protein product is CASSPPNGHEQYF.

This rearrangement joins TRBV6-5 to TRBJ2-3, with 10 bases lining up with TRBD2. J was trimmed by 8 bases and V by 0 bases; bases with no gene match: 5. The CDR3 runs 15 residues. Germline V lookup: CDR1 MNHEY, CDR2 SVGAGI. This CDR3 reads CASSYSSSGGGTQYF. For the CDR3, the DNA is TGTGCCAGCAGTTACTCGTCTAGCGGGGGTGGTACGCAGTATTTT.

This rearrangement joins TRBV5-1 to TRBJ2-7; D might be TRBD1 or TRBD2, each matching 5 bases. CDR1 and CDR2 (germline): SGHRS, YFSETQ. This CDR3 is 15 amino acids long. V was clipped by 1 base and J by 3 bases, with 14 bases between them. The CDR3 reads CASSLLGTYDYEQYF. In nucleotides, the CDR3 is TGCGCCAGCAGCTTGTTGGGGACCTACGACTACGAGCAGTACTTC.

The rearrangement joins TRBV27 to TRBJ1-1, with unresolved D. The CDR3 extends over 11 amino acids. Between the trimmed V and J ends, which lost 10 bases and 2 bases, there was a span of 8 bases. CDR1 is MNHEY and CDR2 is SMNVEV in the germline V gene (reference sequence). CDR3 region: CATVGNTEAFF. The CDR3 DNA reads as TGTGCCACCGTGGGTAACACTGAAGCTTTCTTT.

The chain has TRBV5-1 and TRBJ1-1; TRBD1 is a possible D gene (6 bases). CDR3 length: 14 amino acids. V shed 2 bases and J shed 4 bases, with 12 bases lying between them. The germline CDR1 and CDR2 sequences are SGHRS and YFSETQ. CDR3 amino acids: CASSFGQTATEAFF. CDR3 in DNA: TGCGCCAGCAGCTTCGGACAGACCGCCACTGAAGCTTTCTTT.

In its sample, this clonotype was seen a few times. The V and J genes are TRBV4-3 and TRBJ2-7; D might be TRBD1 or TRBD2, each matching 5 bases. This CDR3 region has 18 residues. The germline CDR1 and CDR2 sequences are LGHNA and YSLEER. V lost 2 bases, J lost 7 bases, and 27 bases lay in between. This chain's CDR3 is CASSQQALAPETEGEQYF. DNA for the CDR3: TGCGCCAGCAGCCAACAGGCGTTGGCCCCCGAGACAGAGGGGGAGCAGTACTTC.